Listed here is a single T cell receptor beta chain. The data are from a study of CD8+CD57+ T cells in acquired aplastic anemia. Study-wide background: Researchers reported that healthy donors averaged approximately 9.8 million reads for CD4+ cells.

The V end was cut by 0 bases, the J end by 0 bases, with 13 bases between. CDR3 length equals 16 residues. The V gene's germline CDR1 is SGDLS and CDR2 YYNGEE. Genomic DNA was employed as the template in profiling TCR beta VDJ and CDR3. TCRdb re-analysed the reads in MiXCR, keeping a single row per CDR3 protein. The sample records around 200,000 distinct CDR3 sequences, 61% being singletons. The chain is built from TRBV9 and TRBJ2-7; tentatively, D is TRBD2 (6 bases). This clonotype originated in a human donor in good health. Sequencing was done on a sample of sorted CD4+, CD8+, or CD8+CD57+ T cells (not recorded which) from PBMCs. The CDR3 DNA sequence: TGTGCCAGCAGCGTAGGTAGGAGCGGGCTCTCCTACGAGCAGTACTTC. Its protein product is CASSVGRSGLSYEQYF.